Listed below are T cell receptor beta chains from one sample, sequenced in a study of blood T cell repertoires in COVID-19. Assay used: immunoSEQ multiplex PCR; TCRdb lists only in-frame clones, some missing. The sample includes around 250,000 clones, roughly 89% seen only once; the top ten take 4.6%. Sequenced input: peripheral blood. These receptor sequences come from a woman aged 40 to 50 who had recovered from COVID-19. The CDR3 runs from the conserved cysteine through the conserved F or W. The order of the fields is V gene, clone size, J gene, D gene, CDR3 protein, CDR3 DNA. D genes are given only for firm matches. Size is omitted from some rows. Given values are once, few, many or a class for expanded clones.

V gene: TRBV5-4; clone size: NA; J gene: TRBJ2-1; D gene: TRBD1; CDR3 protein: CASSIRQGGYNEQFF; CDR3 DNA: TGTGCCAGCAGCATAAGACAGGGGGGCTACAATGAGCAGTTCTTC
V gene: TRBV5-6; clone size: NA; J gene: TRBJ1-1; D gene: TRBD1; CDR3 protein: CASSLRRTGGFHTEAFF; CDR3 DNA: TGTGCCAGCAGCTTGAGGAGGACAGGGGGCTTTCACACTGAAGCTTTCTTT
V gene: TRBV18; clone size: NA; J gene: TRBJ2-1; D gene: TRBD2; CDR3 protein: CASSPPAGGPHEQFF; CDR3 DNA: TGTGCCAGCTCACCACCAGCGGGAGGGCCCCATGAGCAGTTCTTC
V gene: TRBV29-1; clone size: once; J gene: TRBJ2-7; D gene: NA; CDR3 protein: CSVDLGRHEQYF; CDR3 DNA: TGCAGCGTTGATCTAGGGAGGCACGAGCAGTACTTC
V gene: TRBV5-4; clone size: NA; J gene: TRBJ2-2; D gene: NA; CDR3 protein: CASSPTEANTGELFF; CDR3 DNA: TGTGCCAGCAGCCCGACAGAGGCGAACACCGGGGAGCTGTTTTTT
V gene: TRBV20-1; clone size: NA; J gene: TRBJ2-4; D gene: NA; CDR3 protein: CSASPRLKNIQYF; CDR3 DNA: TGCAGTGCTAGTCCGAGACTAAAAAACATTCAGTACTTC
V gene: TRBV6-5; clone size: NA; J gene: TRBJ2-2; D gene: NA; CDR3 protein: CASSYDARDTGELFF; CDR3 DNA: TGTGCCAGCAGTTACGACGCCAGGGACACCGGGGAGCTGTTTTTT
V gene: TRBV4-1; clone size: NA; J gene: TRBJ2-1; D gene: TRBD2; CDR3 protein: CASSLLARLDNEQFF; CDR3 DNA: TGCGCCAGCAGCCTACTAGCGAGGCTAGACAATGAGCAGTTCTTC
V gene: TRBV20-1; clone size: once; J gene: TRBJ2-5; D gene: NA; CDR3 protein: CSARPEETQYF; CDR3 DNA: TGCAGTGCTAGACCCGAAGAGACCCAGTACTTC
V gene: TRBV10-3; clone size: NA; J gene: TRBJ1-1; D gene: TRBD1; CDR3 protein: CAISERQGARNTEAFF; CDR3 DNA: TGTGCCATCAGTGAGAGACAGGGGGCAAGGAACACTGAAGCTTTCTTT
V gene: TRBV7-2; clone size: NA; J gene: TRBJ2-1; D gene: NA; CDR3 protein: CASSLARPWENPDEQFF; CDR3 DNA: TGTGCCAGCAGCTTGGCCAGGCCCTGGGAGAATCCGGATGAGCAGTTCTTC
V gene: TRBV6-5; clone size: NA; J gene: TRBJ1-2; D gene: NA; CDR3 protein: CASSSGVGHYGYTF; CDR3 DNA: TGTGCCAGCAGCTCAGGGGTCGGGCACTATGGCTACACCTTC
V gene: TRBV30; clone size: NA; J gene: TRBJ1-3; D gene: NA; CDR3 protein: CARLSGNTIYF; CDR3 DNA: TGTGCCCGACTCTCTGGAAACACCATATATTTT
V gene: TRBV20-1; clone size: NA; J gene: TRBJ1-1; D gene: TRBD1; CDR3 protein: CSASEGQGVVGTEAFF; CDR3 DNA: TGCAGTGCTAGTGAAGGGCAGGGGGTGGTGGGCACTGAAGCTTTCTTT
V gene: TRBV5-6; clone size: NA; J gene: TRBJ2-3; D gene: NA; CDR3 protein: CASSLVQGDTQYF; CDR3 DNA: TGTGCCAGCAGCTTGGTCCAGGGGGATACGCAGTATTTT
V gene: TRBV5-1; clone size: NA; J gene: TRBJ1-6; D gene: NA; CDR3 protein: CASSLDLGDFNSPLHF; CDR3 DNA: TGCGCCAGCAGCTTGGACTTGGGTGACTTTAATTCACCCCTCCACTTT
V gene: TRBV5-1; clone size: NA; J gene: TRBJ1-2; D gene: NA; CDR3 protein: CASSSTGNGGYTF; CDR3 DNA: TGCGCCAGCAGCTCAACAGGGAATGGTGGCTACACCTTC
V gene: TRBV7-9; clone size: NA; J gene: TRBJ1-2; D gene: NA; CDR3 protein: CASSFPGEYGYTF; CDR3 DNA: TGTGCCAGCAGCTTCCCAGGGGAATATGGCTACACCTTC
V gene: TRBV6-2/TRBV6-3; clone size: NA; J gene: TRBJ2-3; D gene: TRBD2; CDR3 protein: CASSRTSGRTASVYTQYF; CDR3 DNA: TGTGCCAGCAGTCGGACTAGCGGGAGGACAGCTTCCGTCTATACGCAGTATTTT
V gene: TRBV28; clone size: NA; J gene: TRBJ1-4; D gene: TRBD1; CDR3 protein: CASSLLQGANEKLFF; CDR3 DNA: TGTGCCAGCAGTTTATTACAGGGGGCTAATGAAAAACTGTTTTTT
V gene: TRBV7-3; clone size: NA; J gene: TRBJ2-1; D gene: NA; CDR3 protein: CASSEGYRGAPGNEQFF; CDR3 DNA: TGTGCCAGCAGCGAGGGGTATCGGGGGGCCCCCGGCAATGAGCAGTTCTTC
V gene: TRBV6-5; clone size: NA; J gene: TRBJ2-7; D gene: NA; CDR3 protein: CASSYKGRYEQYF; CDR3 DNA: TGTGCCAGCAGTTACAAGGGGCGGTACGAGCAGTACTTC
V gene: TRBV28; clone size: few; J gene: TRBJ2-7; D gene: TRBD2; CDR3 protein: CASARDYGVYEQYF; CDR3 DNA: TGTGCCAGCGCCCGGGACTATGGGGTCTACGAGCAGTACTTC
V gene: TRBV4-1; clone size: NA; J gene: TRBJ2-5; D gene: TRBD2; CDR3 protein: CASSHQLAGVPETQYF; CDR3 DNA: TGCGCCAGCAGCCATCAACTAGCGGGGGTTCCGGAGACCCAGTACTTC
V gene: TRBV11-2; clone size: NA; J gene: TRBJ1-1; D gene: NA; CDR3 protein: CASSLGMRKGGKAFF; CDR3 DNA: TGTGCCAGCAGCTTAGGGATGAGGAAGGGCGGGAAAGCTTTCTTT
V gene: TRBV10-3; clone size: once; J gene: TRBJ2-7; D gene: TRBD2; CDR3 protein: CAISESGLVNEQYF; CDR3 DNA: TGTGCCATCAGTGAGTCGGGACTAGTGAACGAGCAGTACTTC
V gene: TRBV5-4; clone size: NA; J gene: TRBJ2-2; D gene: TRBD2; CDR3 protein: CASSPTPREGGELFF; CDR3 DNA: TGTGCCAGCAGCCCAACTCCTAGGGAGGGCGGGGAGCTGTTTTTT
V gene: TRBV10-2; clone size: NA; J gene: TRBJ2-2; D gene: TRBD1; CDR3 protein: CASSVTGGANTGELFF; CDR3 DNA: TGCGCCAGCAGTGTGACAGGGGGCGCGAACACCGGGGAGCTGTTTTTT
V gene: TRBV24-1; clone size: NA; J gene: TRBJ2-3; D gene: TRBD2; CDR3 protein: CATSDSGGFTDTQYF; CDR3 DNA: TGTGCCACCAGTGATAGCGGGGGATTCACAGATACGCAGTATTTT
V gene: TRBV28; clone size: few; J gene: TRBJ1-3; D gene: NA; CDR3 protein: CASSVRDRHPNSGNTIYF; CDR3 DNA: TGTGCCAGCAGTGTCCGAGACAGGCACCCTAACTCTGGAAACACCATATATTTT
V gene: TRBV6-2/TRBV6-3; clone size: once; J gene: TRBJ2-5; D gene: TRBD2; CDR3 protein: CASSQGLKHYF; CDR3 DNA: TGTGCCAGCAGTCAGGGACTAAAGCATTACTTC
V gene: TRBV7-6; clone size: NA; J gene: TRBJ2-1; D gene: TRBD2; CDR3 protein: CASSGTSGSSGEQFF; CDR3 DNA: TGTGCCAGCAGCGGGACTAGCGGGAGTTCGGGAGAGCAGTTCTTC
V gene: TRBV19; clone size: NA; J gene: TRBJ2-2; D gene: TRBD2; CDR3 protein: CATNSPYSREGRTGELFF; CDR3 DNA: TGTGCCACCAACAGCCCTTATTCTCGGGAGGGCCGTACCGGGGAGCTGTTTTTT
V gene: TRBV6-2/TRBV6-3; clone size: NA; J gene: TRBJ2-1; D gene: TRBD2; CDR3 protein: CASSYSASGNEQFF; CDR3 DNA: TGTGCCAGCAGTTACTCCGCTAGCGGCAATGAGCAGTTCTTC
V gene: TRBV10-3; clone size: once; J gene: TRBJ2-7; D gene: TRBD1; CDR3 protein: CAIGTGGYEQYF; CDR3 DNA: TGTGCCATCGGGACAGGGGGCTACGAGCAGTACTTC
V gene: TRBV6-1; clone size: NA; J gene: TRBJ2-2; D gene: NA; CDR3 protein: CASCIRGTTGELFF; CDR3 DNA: TGTGCCAGCTGTATTAGGGGAACCACCGGGGAGCTGTTTTTT
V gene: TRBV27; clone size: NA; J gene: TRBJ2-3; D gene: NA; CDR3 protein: CASSSGTLRDTQYF; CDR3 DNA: TGTGCCAGCAGCTCCGGGACTCTCAGGGATACGCAGTATTTT
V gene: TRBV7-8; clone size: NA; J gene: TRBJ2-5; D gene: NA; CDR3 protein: CASSSRLPYQETQYF; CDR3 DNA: TGTGCCAGCAGCTCCCGACTGCCATACCAAGAGACCCAGTACTTC
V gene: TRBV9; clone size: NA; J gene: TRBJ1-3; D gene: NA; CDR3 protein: CASSVAQAGNTIYF; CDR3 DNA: TGTGCCAGCAGCGTAGCCCAGGCTGGAAACACCATATATTTT
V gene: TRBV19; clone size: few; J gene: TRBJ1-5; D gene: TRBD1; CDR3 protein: CASDTGGAGQPQHF; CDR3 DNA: TGTGCCAGCGACACAGGGGGCGCAGGGCAGCCCCAGCATTTT